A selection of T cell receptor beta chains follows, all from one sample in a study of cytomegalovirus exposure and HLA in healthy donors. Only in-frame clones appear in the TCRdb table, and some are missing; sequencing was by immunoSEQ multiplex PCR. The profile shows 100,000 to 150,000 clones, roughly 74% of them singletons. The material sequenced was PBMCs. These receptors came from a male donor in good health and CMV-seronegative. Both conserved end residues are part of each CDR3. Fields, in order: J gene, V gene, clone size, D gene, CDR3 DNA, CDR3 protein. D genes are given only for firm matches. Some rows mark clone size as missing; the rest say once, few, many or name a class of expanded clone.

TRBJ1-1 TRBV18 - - TGTGCCAGCACCCTACAGGTGAACACTGAAGCTTTCTTT CASTLQVNTEAFF
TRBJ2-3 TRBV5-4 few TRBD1 TGTGCCAGCAGCTTGGGGGGGTTGGACAGGGCAGATACGCAGTATTTT CASSLGGLDRADTQYF
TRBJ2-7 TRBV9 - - TGTGCCAGCAGCGTAGATCTCTCGCCAGGCTTGGTGCAGTACTTC CASSVDLSPGLVQYF
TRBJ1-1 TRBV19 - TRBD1 TGTGCCAGTAGTATCGACAGGGAGGAGAGCACTGAAGCTTTCTTT CASSIDREESTEAFF
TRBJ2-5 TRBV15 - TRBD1 TGTGCCACCAGCAGAGGCGAGGCCGACAGGGAGTGGGAGACCCAGTACTTC CATSRGEADREWETQYF
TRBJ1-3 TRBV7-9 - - TGTGCCAGCAGCATCCAGGGTGCTGGAAACACCATATATTTT CASSIQGAGNTIYF
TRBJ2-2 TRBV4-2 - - TGTGCCAGCAGCCAAGAAAACAGAAAGAACACCGGGGAGCTGTTTTTT CASSQENRKNTGELFF
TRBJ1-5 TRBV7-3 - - TGTGCCAGCAGCCCCGGGGTTCAGTATAGCAATCAGCCCCAGCATTTT CASSPGVQYSNQPQHF
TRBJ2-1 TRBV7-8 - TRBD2 TGTGCCAGCAGCTTTGGACTAGCGGGTTCCCTTAACTACAATGAGCAGTTCTTC CASSFGLAGSLNYNEQFF
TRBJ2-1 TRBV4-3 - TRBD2 TGCGCCAGCAGCCGCAGCGGGACTAGCGGGAGTCCAAAAAATGAGCAGTTCTTC CASSRSGTSGSPKNEQFF
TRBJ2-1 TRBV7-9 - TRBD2 TGTGCCAGCAGCTTAAGGCTAGCGGGAGGGACTATCAATGAGCAGTTCTTC CASSLRLAGGTINEQFF
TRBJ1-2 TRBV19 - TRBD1 TGTGCCAGCCGAGTTCCAGGGGGAAAGGGTGGCTACACCTTC CASRVPGGKGGYTF
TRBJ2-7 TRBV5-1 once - TGCGCCAGCAGCTTGGGTGCCGGGAATGACCACGAGCAGTACTTC CASSLGAGNDHEQYF
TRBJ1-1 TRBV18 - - TGTGCCAGCTCACCCTCAGCGACTGAAGCTTTCTTT CASSPSATEAFF
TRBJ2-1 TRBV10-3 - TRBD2 TGTGCCACGGGACTAGCGGGGACGCGAGATGAGCAGTTCTTC CATGLAGTRDEQFF
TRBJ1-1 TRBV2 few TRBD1 TGTGCCAGCAGTGAACACAGGGGAAACACTGAAGCTTTCTTT CASSEHRGNTEAFF
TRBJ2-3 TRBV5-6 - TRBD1 TGTGCCAGCAGCTTGACCGGGACAGCTATACGCACAGATACGCAGTATTTT CASSLTGTAIRTDTQYF
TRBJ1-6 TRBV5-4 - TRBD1 TGTGCCAGCAGCCCAGGGACAGGGGAACGTCCTCTCCACTTT CASSPGTGERPLHF
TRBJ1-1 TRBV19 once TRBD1 TGTGCCAGTAGTCCCCGGGACAGACCATCTGAAGCTTTCTTT CASSPRDRPSEAFF
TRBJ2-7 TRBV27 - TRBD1 TGTGCCAGCAGTTTAGTGGGGGGACAGGGTCGGTACGAGCAGTACTTC CASSLVGGQGRYEQYF
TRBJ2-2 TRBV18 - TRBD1 TGTGCCAGCTCACCCGTAGAATTTTCGGGACAGTACCGTTTCGGGGAGCTGTTTTTT CASSPVEFSGQYRFGELFF
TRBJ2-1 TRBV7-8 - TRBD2 TGTGCCAGCAGCCCAGCGGGGGGGAACCTCGCTCAGTCCTACAATGAGCAGTTCTTC CASSPAGGNLAQSYNEQFF
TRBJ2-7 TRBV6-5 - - TGTGCCAGCAGTGGGACAACAAGCCCCTACGAGCAGTACTTC CASSGTTSPYEQYF
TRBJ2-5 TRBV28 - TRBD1 TGTGCCAGCAGCTTACCGGGACAGGGTCAAGAGACCCAGTACTTC CASSLPGQGQETQYF
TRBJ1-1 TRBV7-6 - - TGTGCCAGCAGCTTACGACAGAACACTGAAGCTTTCTTT CASSLRQNTEAFF
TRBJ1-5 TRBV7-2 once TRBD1 TGTGCCAGCAGCCTGAGACAGGGGATGGGCAATCAGCCCCAGCATTTT CASSLRQGMGNQPQHF
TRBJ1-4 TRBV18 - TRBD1 TGTGCCAGCTCTTCCGGGACAGGGCGGGAAAAACTGTTTTTT CASSSGTGREKLFF
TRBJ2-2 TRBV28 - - TGTGCCGGGGGCCTTAGTCACACCGGGGAGCTGTTTTTT CAGGLSHTGELFF
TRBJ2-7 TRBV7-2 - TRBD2 TGTGCCAGCAGCTTAGAGGATCGGCTAGCGGGAGTTGAGTACGAGCAGTACTTC CASSLEDRLAGVEYEQYF
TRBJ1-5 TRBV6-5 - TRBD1 TGTGCCAGCAGAGACAGGGGCGATCAGCCCCAGCATTTT CASRDRGDQPQHF
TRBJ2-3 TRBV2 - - TGTGCCAGCGATCTAGGTACTACGCAGTATTTT CASDLGTTQYF
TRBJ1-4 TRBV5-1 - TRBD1 TGCGCCAGCAGCTTGGGACAGGGTTATAATGAAAAACTGTTTTTT CASSLGQGYNEKLFF
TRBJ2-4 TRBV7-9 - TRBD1 TGTGCCAGCAGCTTATGGGCCCGGGACAGGCAAGCAAACATTCAGTACTTC CASSLWARDRQANIQYF